The 24 T cell receptor beta chains below come from one sample, sequenced in a study of blood T cell repertoires in COVID-19 (dated by TCRdb to the early 2020s). The library was obtained by the immunoSEQ multiplex PCR assay. The source is immuneACCESS, and TCRdb retained only in-frame sequences with V and J called. Part of the clones is not carried over; for the studies checked, unresolved V genes explain less than half of this, and the remainder is unexplained. In all, the sample holds more than 250,000 clones, and about nine tenths of those were seen once. Over 9.5% of the sample belongs to the ten largest clones. Sequencing was performed on PBMCs or T cells enriched from blood (not recorded which). The receptors derive from a young woman who had recovered from COVID-19.

This chain joins TRBV7-3 and TRBJ2-1, with D possibly matching TRBD1 (5 bases). Germline CDR1 reads SGHTA; CDR2 reads FQGTGA. The V gene lost 5 bases and the J gene lost 8 bases, with 10 bases spanning the gap. The CDR3 covers 12 residues. This CDR3 reads CASSPGQHEQFF. CDR3 sequence (DNA): TGTGCCAGCAGCCCAGGGCAGCATGAGCAGTTCTTC.

A note on this clone: One end of the junction is discordant with germline, which a read error may explain. The chain links TRBV7-8 to TRBJ1-5; TRBD1 might be the D (6 bases). CDR3 length equals 16 residues. Looked up from germline, CDR1 is SGHVS and CDR2 is FQNEAQ. CDR3 DNA sequence: TGTGCCAGCAGCCTAGCTGGCTCTGGGGGCCGACAGCCCCAGCATTTT. Encoded protein: CASSLAGSGGRQPQHF.

The V call is TRBV7-9, the J call TRBJ1-5; 9 bases agree with TRBD1. The CDR3 spans 15 residues. Germline CDR1 and CDR2: SEHNR and FQNEAQ (reference sequence). Losses at the gene ends were 3 bases for V and 6 bases for J; bases not matched to a gene: 6. The DNA for the CDR3 is TGTGCCAGCAGCTTTGGGGACAGGGAGGGTCAGCCCCAGCATTTT. This codes for CASSFGDREGQPQHF.

This chain joins TRBV15 and TRBJ2-1, with TRBD2 matching 7 bases. This CDR3 contains 12 residues. With 1 base clipped from V and 12 bases from J, the junction kept 3 bases outside the gene matches. Germline CDR1 is LNHNV and CDR2 is YYDKDF (reference sequence). DNA for the CDR3: TGTGCCACCAGCAGAGGGGGGAGGGGGCAGTTCTTC. Translated, it gives CATSRGGRGQFF.

The CDR3 spells CASSPGTTYEQYF. Here the CDR3 DNA reads TGTGCCAGCAGCCCGGGAACAACCTACGAGCAGTACTTC. J is TRBJ2-7 and V is TRBV5-4, with a weak D call TRBD2 (5 bases). The CDR3 runs 13 residues. Germline lookup yields CDR1 SGHNT and CDR2 YYREEE (reference sequence). The germline V and J ends were trimmed by 4 bases and 2 bases, with 10 bases remaining between them.

The chain is built from TRBV10-3 and TRBJ1-3; 7 positions agree with TRBD1. V shed 10 bases, J shed 0 bases, and the junction held 6 bases outside the gene matches. CDR3 length: 14 residues. Germline loops: CDR1 ENHRY, CDR2 SYGVKD. This CDR3 reads CATSDRDSGNTIYF. Written as DNA, the CDR3 is TGTGCCACCAGCGACAGGGACTCTGGAAACACCATATATTTT.

This chain joins TRBV18 and TRBJ1-6; TRBD1 is a possible D gene (6 bases). The V end was cut by 1 base, the J end by 5 bases, with 9 bases between. The CDR3 is made up of 15 amino acids. CDR1 KGHSH and CDR2 LQKENI come from the germline V gene. CDR3 DNA sequence: TGTGCCAGCTCACCACAGGGGGGGAATAATTCACCCCTCCACTTT. Residues: CASSPQGGNNSPLHF. Complete variable domain (other parts from reference TRBV18 and TRBJ1-6): NAGVMQNPRHLVRRRGQEARLRCSPMKGHSHVYWYRQLPEEGLKFMVYLQKENIIDESGMPKERFSAEFPKEGPSILRIQQVVRGDSAAYFCASSPQGGNNSPLHFGNGTRLTVT.

The chain is built from TRBV13 and TRBJ1-2; a weak D match, TRBD1 (6 bases). The CDR3 has 15 amino acids. Per the germline V gene, CDR1 is PRHDT and CDR2 is FYEKMQ (reference sequence). The V end lost 6 bases, the J end lost 2 bases, and 16 bases lay between the germline ends. The CDR3 nucleotides are TGTGCCAGCAGTCCTTGGGGGGGACAAAACTATGGCTACACCTTC. Encoded protein: CASSPWGGQNYGYTF.

The chain combines TRBV30 with TRBJ2-5, with D possibly matching TRBD2 (5 bases). In germline, CDR1 is GTSNPN, CDR2 SVGIG (reference sequence). The V end was cut by 0 bases, the J end by 5 bases, with 10 bases between. The CDR3 contains 13 residues. CDR3 sequence reads: CAWSVAARETQYF. Written as DNA, the CDR3 is TGTGCCTGGAGTGTAGCGGCCAGGGAGACCCAGTACTTC.

CDR3 nucleotide sequence: TGTGCCAGCTCTTCCAGCGGGACGAACACCGGGGAGCTGTTTTTT. This encodes CASSSSGTNTGELFF. The rearrangement uses TRBV18 and TRBJ2-2; 7 bases are shared with TRBD2. Germline lookup yields CDR1 KGHSH and CDR2 LQKENI. The CDR3 runs 15 residues. Trimming at V came to 6 bases and at J to 0 bases, leaving 4 bases not matched to a gene.

This clone appeared once. The chain employs TRBV18 and TRBJ2-3; TRBD2 matches at 10 bases. Germline CDR1 is KGHSH and CDR2 is LQKENI. V gave up 1 base and J gave up 1 base; unmatched junction bases: 8. The CDR3 is 18 residues long. For the CDR3, the DNA is TGTGCCAGCTCACCACTCGAAGGCGGACTAGCGGGCACAGATACGCAGTATTTT. Residues: CASSPLEGGLAGTDTQYF. Combining the CDR3 with reference TRBV18 and TRBJ2-3 gives the whole variable domain NAGVMQNPRHLVRRRGQEARLRCSPMKGHSHVYWYRQLPEEGLKFMVYLQKENIIDESGMPKERFSAEFPKEGPSILRIQQVVRGDSAAYFCASSPLEGGLAGTDTQYFGPGTRLTVL.

The rearrangement links TRBV28 to TRBJ1-1, with 8 bases lining up with TRBD1. Germline CDR1 and CDR2: MDHEN and SYDVKM. V was pared by 2 bases and J by 8 bases, with 1 base of the junction left unmatched. The CDR3 contains 12 residues. The CDR3 coding sequence is TGTGCCAGCAGTTTAGGGACAGGAGAAGCTTTCTTT. Its translation: CASSLGTGEAFF. The whole variable domain, filled in from reference TRBV28 and TRBJ1-1, reads DVKVTQSSRYLVKRTGEKVFLECVQDMDHENMFWYRQDPGLGLRLIYFSYDVKMKEKGDIPEGYSVSREKKERFSLILESASTNQTSMYLCASSLGTGEAFFGQGTRLTVV.

This chain joins TRBV20-1 and TRBJ2-1; TRBD2 aligns across 8 bases. The germline V gene encodes CDR1 DFQATT and CDR2 SNEGSKA (reference sequence). Trimming took 3 bases from V and 5 from J; bases not matched to a gene: 9. The CDR3 length is 15 residues. The CDR3 DNA reads as TGCAGTGCTAGTTTGCCACTAGCGGCGAACAATGAGCAGTTCTTC. Translated, it gives CSASLPLAANNEQFF.

The genes are TRBV7-3 and TRBJ2-1; D may be TRBD1 (6 bases). V was cut by 5 bases and J by 5 bases, with 10 bases left in between. CDR3 length: 13 amino acids. Looked up from germline, CDR1 is SGHTA and CDR2 is FQGTGA. This chain's CDR3 is CASSRGTNNEQFF. The CDR3, as DNA: TGTGCCAGCAGCAGGGGGACCAACAATGAGCAGTTCTTC.

The chain employs TRBV28 and TRBJ2-7; 8 nucleotides agree with TRBD1. Germline V lookup: CDR1 MDHEN, CDR2 SYDVKM. V was pared by 5 bases and J by 3 bases, with 3 bases of the junction left unmatched. The CDR3 runs 13 residues. CDR3 nucleotides: TGTGCCAGCAGTCCCGGACAGGGCTACGAGCAGTACTTC. Protein sequence: CASSPGQGYEQYF. Variable domain in full (rest from reference TRBV28 and TRBJ2-7): DVKVTQSSRYLVKRTGEKVFLECVQDMDHENMFWYRQDPGLGLRLIYFSYDVKMKEKGDIPEGYSVSREKKERFSLILESASTNQTSMYLCASSPGQGYEQYFGPGTRLTVT.

J is TRBJ1-2 and V is TRBV2; D is perhaps TRBD1 (6 bases). V lost 7 bases to trimming and J lost 2 bases, with 17 bases between them. This CDR3 contains 15 residues. CDR1 is SNHLY, CDR2 FYNNEI, per germline. CDR3 sequence reads: CASILQGRSNYGYTF. The CDR3 DNA follows: TGTGCCAGCATATTACAGGGCAGGTCCAACTATGGCTACACCTTC.

J is TRBJ2-7 and V is TRBV4-1; 7 bases align to TRBD1. The germline CDR1 and CDR2 sequences are MGHRA and YSYEKL. CDR3 length: 14 residues. J lost 3 bases, V lost 0 bases, and 2 bases had no gene match. CDR3 nucleotides: TGCGCCAGCAGCCAAGATGGGACAGTCTACGAGCAGTACTTC. It translates to CASSQDGTVYEQYF.

The rearrangement uses TRBV3-1 (or the pseudogene TRBV3-2) and TRBJ2-7; D gene uncertain. CDR3 size: 14 residues. Between the trimmed V and J ends, which lost 1 base and 9 bases, there was a span of 16 bases. Germline V lookup: CDR1 LGHDT, CDR2 YNNKEL (reference sequence). The DNA of the CDR3 is TGTGCCAGCAGCCAAGTGCAGAGGTTAGTCGGGCAGTACTTC. Protein sequence: CASSQVQRLVGQYF.

This sequence joins TRBV29-1 and TRBJ2-3; D is possibly TRBD1 (6 bases). CDR1 is SQVTM, CDR2 ANQGSEA, per germline. The CDR3 covers 17 residues. V lost 6 bases, J lost 2 bases, and 24 bases lay in between. This CDR3 reads CSVLRGRGGKVTDTQYF. The CDR3 coding sequence is TGCAGCGTCCTCAGGGGACGAGGCGGTAAAGTCACAGATACGCAGTATTTT.

J is TRBJ2-5 and V is TRBV5-1; the D gene is possibly TRBD2 (6 bases). The CDR3 has 17 residues. CDR1 and CDR2 from the germline V gene are SGHRS and YFSETQ. The V gene lost 0 bases and the J gene lost 2 bases, with 17 bases spanning the gap. CDR3 bases: TGCGCCAGCAGCTTGGCGTACTCCCGGGACTTTCAAGAGACCCAGTACTTC. Protein: CASSLAYSRDFQETQYF.

The J gene is TRBJ1-4, the V gene TRBV5-4; D ambiguous. Germline V gene lookup returns CDR1 SGHNT and CDR2 YYREEE (reference sequence). CDR3 length: 12 residues. V lost 4 bases and J lost 5, with 6 bases in between. The CDR3 DNA reads TGTGCCAGCAGCCATCAGAATGAAAAACTGTTTTTT. It is translated as CASSHQNEKLFF.

The chain carries TRBV6-5 and TRBJ1-2, with a possible D match to TRBD1 (5 bases). V was shortened by 3 bases and J by 7 bases, with 15 bases between the two germline ends. Germline CDR1 is MNHEY and CDR2 is SVGAGI. CDR3 length: 14 residues. CDR3 amino acids: CASSYSGTGPGYTF. The CDR3 DNA reads as TGTGCCAGCAGTTATAGTGGAACAGGCCCTGGCTACACCTTC.

In this sample, this clone turned up once. Here the CDR3 reads CAWDRGPTDTQYF. The CDR3 DNA is TGTGCCTGGGATAGGGGGCCAACAGATACGCAGTATTTT. The chain employs TRBV30 and TRBJ2-3, with 7 bases identical to TRBD1. The CDR3 has 13 residues. The germline CDR1 and CDR2 sequences are GTSNPN and SVGIG (reference sequence). V was clipped by 5 bases and J by 3 bases; unmatched bases: 5. Based on the CDR3 plus reference TRBV30 and TRBJ2-3, the full variable domain is SQTIHQWPATLVQPVGSPLSLECTVEGTSNPNLYWYRQAAGRGLQLLFYSVGIGQISSEVPQNLSASRPQDRQFILSSKKLLLSDSGFYLCAWDRGPTDTQYFGPGTRLTVL.

V gene TRBV7-8 combines with J gene TRBJ1-1, with TRBD1 matching over 7 bases. V was pared by 2 bases and J by 0 bases, with 3 bases of the junction left unmatched. The CDR3 has 15 amino acids. Germline V gives CDR1 SGHVS, CDR2 FQNEAQ. CDR3 DNA sequence: TGTGCCAGCAGCTTAAAGGGGGCTCTGAACACTGAAGCTTTCTTT. Translating gives CASSLKGALNTEAFF.